This passage covers 17 T cell receptor beta chains from one sample sequenced in a study of identical twins. TCRdb reprocessed the 5' RACE reads with MiXCR, giving one entry per CDR3 protein. The table includes 150,000 or so distinct CDR3 sequences, approximately 4% detected once. Specimen: memory T cells sorted from blood. These receptor sequences come from a young man in good health.

This clonotype has at least ten counts. The chain combines TRBV5-1 with TRBJ2-1; D gene ambiguous. Germline values: CDR1 SGHRS, CDR2 YFSETQ. V was shortened by 4 bases and J by 8 bases, with 16 bases between the two germline ends. The CDR3 loop spans 14 amino acids. This CDR3 reads CASSRARPPDEQFF. CDR3 nucleotide sequence: TGCGCCAGCAGCAGGGCTAGACCTCCCGATGAGCAGTTCTTC.

This clonotype was recorded many times. The chain carries TRBV24-1 and TRBJ2-1; D is unclear. In germline, CDR1 is KGHDR, CDR2 SFDVKD. The CDR3 loop spans 13 amino acids. Trimming stripped 7 bases from V and 2 bases from J, with 8 bases between. The CDR3 reads CATRGATYNEQFF. In nucleotides, the CDR3 is TGTGCCACCAGGGGCGCGACCTACAATGAGCAGTTCTTC.

This clonotype appeared a few times. This chain uses TRBV11-2 with TRBJ2-2; 10 nucleotides agree with TRBD1. Germline trimming cut 5 bases from V and 2 bases from J; bases unmatched to any gene: 2. Germline assignment: CDR1 SGHAT and CDR2 FQNNGV. The CDR3 is made up of 15 amino acids. The CDR3 reads CASSRDRGNTGELFF. The CDR3 DNA follows: TGTGCCAGCAGCCGGGACAGGGGAAACACCGGGGAGCTGTTTTTT.

This clonotype was seen at least ten times. The CDR3 region has the DNA TGCGCCAGCAGCTTGGCCGACAATTCACCCCTCCACTTT. Its translation: CASSLADNSPLHF. The gene calls are TRBV5-1 and TRBJ1-6; D is undetermined. The CDR3 sequence is 13 residues long. Germline V gene sequence: CDR1 SGHRS, CDR2 YFSETQ. V was trimmed by 0 bases and J by 7 bases, leaving 5 bases between them.

This clonotype was found many times. The chain links TRBV20-1 to TRBJ2-3; D gene ambiguous. Trimming pared 0 bases from V and 3 bases from J, leaving 10 bases between. The CDR3 totals 14 residues. CDR1 is DFQATT and CDR2 is SNEGSKA in the germline V gene (reference sequence). CDR3 in amino acids: CSARDPTRTDTQYF. The CDR3 DNA reads TGCAGTGCTAGAGACCCAACCAGGACAGATACGCAGTATTTT.

In its sample, this clonotype was seen many times. J is TRBJ1-1 and V is TRBV29-1; TRBD1 agrees at 8 bases. V shed 5 bases, J shed 0 bases, and the junction held 2 bases outside the gene matches. Germline V CDR1 and CDR2: SQVTM, ANQGSEA. The CDR3 covers 13 residues. The CDR3 DNA reads as TGCAGCGTTCAGACAGGGGTGAACACTGAAGCTTTCTTT. The encoded protein is CSVQTGVNTEAFF.

This clonotype appeared many times. The genes are TRBV5-1 and TRBJ2-2; unclear D gene. This CDR3 comprises 13 residues. The germline V gene has CDR1 SGHRS and CDR2 YFSETQ. V was shortened by 6 bases and J by 2 bases, with 8 bases between the two germline ends. CDR3 loop: CASKGDNTGELFF. The CDR3 DNA sequence: TGCGCCAGCAAGGGTGATAACACCGGGGAGCTGTTTTTT.

This clonotype was detected ten times or more. The chain links TRBV7-7 to TRBJ2-2, with D possibly being TRBD2 (8 bases). The germline CDR1 and CDR2 sequences are SSHAT and FNYEAQ (reference sequence). The CDR3 consists of 16 residues. V lost 1 base to trimming and J lost 5 bases, with 14 bases between them. The CDR3 spells CASSLEGQRGTGELFF. CDR3 nucleotide sequence: TGTGCCAGCAGCTTAGAGGGACAGCGGGGGACCGGGGAGCTGTTTTTT.

This clonotype was observed at least ten times. The chain is built from TRBV20-1 and TRBJ2-6; D is unresolved. The CDR3 runs to 14 residues. CDR1 is DFQATT, CDR2 SNEGSKA, per germline (reference sequence). The V and J ends lost 5 bases and 0 bases respectively, with 8 bases between them. In nucleotides, the CDR3 is TGCAGTGCTGCACGCCGCTCTGGGGCCAACGTCCTGACTTTC. Translation: CSAARRSGANVLTF.

This chain joins TRBV20-1 and TRBJ1-5; 7 bases fit TRBD1. Germline V gene lookup returns CDR1 DFQATT and CDR2 SNEGSKA (reference sequence). V lost 1 base to trimming and J lost 5 bases; unmatched junction nucleotides: 8. This CDR3 has 15 amino acids. CDR3 DNA: TGCAGTGCTAGAGGGGATGGGACAGTAGATCAGCCCCAGCATTTT. Protein: CSARGDGTVDQPQHF.

This clonotype was counted a few times. V and J are TRBV7-6 and TRBJ2-1; TRBD2 aligns across 10 bases. This CDR3 comprises 16 residues. Germline V gene sequence: CDR1 SGHVS, CDR2 FNYEAQ. The V and J ends lost 5 bases and 5 bases, in that order; junction bases with no gene match: 9. The CDR3 loop is CASSTALAGVNNEQFF. Written as DNA, the CDR3 is TGTGCCAGCAGCACCGCCCTAGCGGGAGTAAACAATGAGCAGTTCTTC.

This clonotype was detected many times. This chain joins TRBV27 and TRBJ1-5, with no clear D. Germline CDR1 reads MNHEY; CDR2 reads SMNVEV (reference sequence). This CDR3 contains 13 residues. V was clipped by 7 bases and J by 0 bases, with 7 bases between them. The DNA of the CDR3 is TGTGCCAGCAAGCCCAATAGCAATCAGCCCCAGCATTTT. Its protein is CASKPNSNQPQHF.

The J gene is TRBJ1-2, the V gene TRBV18; TRBD1 aligns across 7 bases. The CDR3 is made up of 14 amino acids. V shed 6 bases, J shed 5 bases, and the junction held 9 bases outside the gene matches. Germline CDR1 KGHSH, CDR2 LQKENI. In DNA, the CDR3 is TGTGCCAGCTCCCGGGAACAGGGGTATTATGGCTACACCTTC. Protein product: CASSREQGYYGYTF.

This clonotype showed up just a few times. V gene TRBV4-2 combines with J gene TRBJ2-2; D is ambiguous. Germline lookup yields CDR1 LGHNA and CDR2 YNFKEQ. The CDR3 is 16 residues long. The V end was cut by 0 bases, the J end by 6 bases, with 14 bases between. The CDR3 DNA reads TGTGCCAGCAGCCAAGACGTGCAGGTCGTGGCCGGGGAGCTGTTTTTT. Its translation is CASSQDVQVVAGELFF.

This clonotype was recorded many times. The genes are TRBV27 and TRBJ2-7; 10 bases match TRBD1. Losses at the gene ends were 6 bases for V and 2 bases for J; bases not matched to a gene: 13. Germline V gene lookup returns CDR1 MNHEY and CDR2 SMNVEV (reference sequence). There are 17 residues in the CDR3. The CDR3 DNA sequence: TGTGCCAGCAGCCCCAACTCACCGGGACAGGGGACCTACGAGCAGTACTTC. Amino acids: CASSPNSPGQGTYEQYF.

This chain uses TRBV3-1 with TRBJ2-6; D unclear. The CDR3 extends over 16 amino acids. Germline-derived CDR1 and CDR2 are LGHDT and YNNKEL (reference sequence). V was trimmed by 3 bases and J by 1 base, leaving 10 bases between them. The CDR3 DNA reads as TGTGCCAGCAGCCAGGGCGTGGGGTCTGGGGCCAACGTCCTGACTTTC. Encoded protein: CASSQGVGSGANVLTF.

This clonotype occurred a few times. This rearrangement joins TRBV23-1 to TRBJ2-5; 7 positions match TRBD1. TRBV23-1 is recorded as an ORF, its role being uncertain. J lost 5 bases, V lost 9 bases, and 15 bases had no gene match. The CDR3 has 15 residues. CDR3 sequence reads: CARTGMAAGWETQYF. The CDR3, as DNA: TGCGCCAGGACAGGGATGGCAGCCGGTTGGGAGACCCAGTACTTC.